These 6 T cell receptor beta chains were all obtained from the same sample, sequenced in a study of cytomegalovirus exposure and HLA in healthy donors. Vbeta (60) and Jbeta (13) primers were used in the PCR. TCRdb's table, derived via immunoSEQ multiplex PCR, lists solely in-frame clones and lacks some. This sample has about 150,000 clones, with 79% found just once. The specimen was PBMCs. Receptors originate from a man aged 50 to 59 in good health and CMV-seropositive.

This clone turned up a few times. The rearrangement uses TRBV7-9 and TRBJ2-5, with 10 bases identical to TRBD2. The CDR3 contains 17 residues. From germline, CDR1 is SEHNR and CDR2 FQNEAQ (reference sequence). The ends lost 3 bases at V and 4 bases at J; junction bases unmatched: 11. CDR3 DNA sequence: TGTGCCAGCAGCTTGGGCGCTAGAGCGGGAGGGCGAGAGACCCAGTACTTC. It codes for CASSLGARAGGRETQYF. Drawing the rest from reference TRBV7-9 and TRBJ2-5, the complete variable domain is DTGVSQNPRHKITKRGQNVTFRCDPISEHNRLYWYRQTLGQGPEFLTYFQNEAQLEKSRLLSDRFSAERPKGSFSTLEIQRTEQGDSAMYLCASSLGARAGGRETQYFGPGTRLLVL.

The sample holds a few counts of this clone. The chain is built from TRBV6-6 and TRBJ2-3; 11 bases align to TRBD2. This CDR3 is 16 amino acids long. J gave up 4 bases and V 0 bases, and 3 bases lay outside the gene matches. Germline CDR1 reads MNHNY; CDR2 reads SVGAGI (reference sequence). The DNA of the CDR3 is TGTGCCAGCAGTTACTCTAGCGGGAGGGCGGCAGATACGCAGTATTTT. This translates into CASSYSSGRAADTQYF.

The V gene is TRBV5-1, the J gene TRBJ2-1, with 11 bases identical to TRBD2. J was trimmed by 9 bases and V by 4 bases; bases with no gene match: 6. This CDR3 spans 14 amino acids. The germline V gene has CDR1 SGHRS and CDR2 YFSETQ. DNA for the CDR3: TGCGCCAGCAGCCCGGGACTAGCGGTTCCTGAGCAGTTCTTC. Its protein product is CASSPGLAVPEQFF.

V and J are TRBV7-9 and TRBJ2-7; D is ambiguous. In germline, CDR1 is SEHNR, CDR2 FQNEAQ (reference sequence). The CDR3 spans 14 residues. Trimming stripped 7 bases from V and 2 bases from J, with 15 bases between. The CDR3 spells CASTKSGSTYEQYF. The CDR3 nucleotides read TGTGCCAGCACCAAATCCGGGTCTACCTACGAGCAGTACTTC.

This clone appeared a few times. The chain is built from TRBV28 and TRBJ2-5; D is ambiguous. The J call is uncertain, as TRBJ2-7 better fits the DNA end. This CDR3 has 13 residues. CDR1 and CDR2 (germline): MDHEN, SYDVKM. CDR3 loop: CASRDGGAYEQYF. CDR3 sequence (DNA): TGTGCCAGCAGGGATGGCGGCGCCTACGAGCAGTACTTC.

CDR3 DNA: TGTGCCAGCAGCTCGCGGGACGGCCGCCCAGATACGCAGTATTTT. Its translation: CASSSRDGRPDTQYF. The chain combines TRBV5-4 with TRBJ2-3; tentatively, D is TRBD2 (6 bases). Germline CDR1 SGHNT, CDR2 YYREEE (reference sequence). Trimming removed 3 bases at V and 4 bases at J, with 15 bases between. The CDR3 is 15 amino acids.